Listed below are T cell receptor beta chains from one sample, sequenced in a study of T cell changes during pregnancy in multiple sclerosis. The repertoire was sequenced with immunoSEQ multiplex PCR; TCRdb's copy has only in-frame clones and lacks some. There are approximately 88,000 clones in the sample; around 93% occur only once, and less than 2.5% lies in the top ten. This specimen was peripheral blood, taken in the third trimester of pregnancy. These TCRs come from a female donor with multiple sclerosis, enrolled in a pregnancy study. Both conserved end residues are part of each CDR3.

cdr3_length v_call cdr3_aa
17 TRBV18 CASSPTGTGLQNQPQHF
13 TRBV7-2 CASSPDRPDTQYF
13 TRBV21-1 CASTRSNTGELFF
14 TRBV9 CASWGEGNTGELFF
15 TRBV18 CASSPPRPGNTEAFF
13 TRBV5-1 CASSLGARDEQYF
16 TRBV30 CAWSVLPGFRYNEQFF
15 TRBV7-9 CASSFRQGADNEQFF
13 TRBV25-1 CASSDGRHTEAFF
19 TRBV6-1 CASSGGGISGRAPSNEQFF
15 TRBV5-1 CASSSRTSNFHEQYF
16 TRBV5-1 CASSLGTASGGHIQYF
15 TRBV6-6 CASRQRQGRDTEAFF
15 TRBV29-1 CSVSGRSSHNYGYTF
15 TRBV11-3 CASSLDPGFDSEQFF
12 TRBV7-9 CASSGTLYEQYF
15 TRBV4-1 CASSQDNRGTGELFF
13 TRBV29-1 CSVQHNRATEAFF
17 TRBV19 CASSIVTGGVGSWEQFF
17 TRBV28 CASSLGLAGVPENIQYF
15 TRBV28 CASRTYSGTSYEQYF
13 TRBV27 CASSRTGTGRHTF
16 TRBV7-8 CASSSQKRGLSWEQYF
11 TRBV11-3 CASSAGGEQFF
15 TRBV28 CASSTGTVNTGELFF
13 TRBV4-1 CASSPVSNTEAFF
21 TRBV4-2 CASSQGSPGQGVLLSSYEQYF
13 TRBV9 CASSVDMAGELFF
14 TRBV6-6 CASTYRDRGYEQYF
14 TRBV27 CASSLQDSYNEQFF
15 TRBV18 CASSSTTGVQETQYF
16 TRBV6-5 CASTYSETGLLSEAFF
14 TRBV5-1 CASGRSSSTDTQYF
16 TRBV4-2 CASSQDPSQMNTEAFF
15 TRBV4-1 CASSQEGHYNQPQHF
11 TRBV19 CASTLNEKLFF
12 TRBV7-9 CASSPPSDEQFF
11 TRBV7-2 CASSYAYEQYF